Included here is one TCR beta chain sequence, with context. These data originate in a study of shared clonotypes between healthy human individuals. Repertoires were generated with immunoSEQ multiplex PCR, while TCRdb's copy carries only in-frame clones and drops some. This table has under 550,000 clones, 90% to 96% appearing once. V shed 3 bases, J shed 8 bases, and the junction held 3 bases outside the gene matches. There are 12 residues in the CDR3. Germline V CDR1 and CDR2: SGHTA, FQGNSA. The sequencing sample was made of naive CD4+ T cells sorted from blood. Described subset: CD45RA+ positively selected. The chain is built from TRBV7-2 and TRBJ2-5; 7 positions match TRBD2. The clonotype comes from a woman aged 25 to 39 in good health. CDR3 sequence: CASSLGGVTQYF. As DNA, the CDR3 is TGTGCCAGCAGCTTGGGGGGGGTTACCCAGTACTTC.